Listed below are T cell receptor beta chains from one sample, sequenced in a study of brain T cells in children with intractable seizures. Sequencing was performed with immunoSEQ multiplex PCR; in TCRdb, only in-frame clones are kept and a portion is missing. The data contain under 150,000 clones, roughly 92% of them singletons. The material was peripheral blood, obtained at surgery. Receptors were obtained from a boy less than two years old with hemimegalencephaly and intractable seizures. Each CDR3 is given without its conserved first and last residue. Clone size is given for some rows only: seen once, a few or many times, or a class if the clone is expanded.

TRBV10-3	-	AISDGLAVYNEQF
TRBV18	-	ASSPPRTGGDVRNQPQH
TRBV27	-	ASSFRTGKPYEQY
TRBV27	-	ASRPQGLSSYNEQF
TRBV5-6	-	ASSLLRRYQETQY
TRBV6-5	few	ASSSHDRNYGYT
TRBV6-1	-	ASSDGTSIRDTQY
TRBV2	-	ASSSSGGGYNEQF
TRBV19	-	ASKGPGLAGGRGTGELF
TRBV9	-	ASDGGLHTDTQY
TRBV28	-	ASSLRVIATNEQY
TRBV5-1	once	ASSSGTSGAGEQY
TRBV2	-	ASLGLAGGHEQF
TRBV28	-	ASSPTGAGNTIY
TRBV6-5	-	ASAQGVSTDTQY
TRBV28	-	ASSRGRHQIETQY
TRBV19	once	ASSMGQGAF